This TCR beta chain was observed in a study of T cells after yellow fever vaccination. General study findings and limits: Subsequent to the booster, the majority of primary-vaccination clones reappeared (roughly 95% CD4, 85% to 90% CD8).

Concerning this clonotype: The antigen remains unidentified.

TCR cDNA, made by 5'RACE template switching, carried an added universal primer site and UMIs. TCRdb redid the calling of the 5' RACE reads with MiXCR, one entry per CDR3 protein. This sample yields 620,000 or so distinct CDR3 sequences, of which roughly 12% are seen a single time; 15% belongs to the top ten. V gave up 7 bases and J gave up 3 bases; unmatched junction bases: 13. The germline CDR1 and CDR2 sequences are MDHEN and SYDVKM. This CDR3 is built from 17 residues. The TCR originated in a man younger than 45 who received the YFV17D yellow fever vaccine. The sample was PBMCs, taken on the day of the yellow fever booster vaccination. The rearrangement links TRBV28 to TRBJ2-3; TRBD2 agrees at 10 bases. The CDR3 loop reads CASTPPASGSVTDTQYF. In DNA, the CDR3 is TGTGCCAGCACCCCTCCGGCTAGCGGGAGTGTAACAGATACGCAGTATTTT.